Reported below is one T cell receptor beta chain. Its antigen is not known. TCRdb processed the reads anew with MiXCR; each CDR3 protein has one entry. The sample consists of some 270,000 distinct CDR3 sequences, about 18% of them appearing once. This CDR3 is built from 14 residues. CDR1 and CDR2 (germline): MNHEY, SVGEGT. Trimming shortened V by 7 bases and J by 8 bases, and 18 bases separated the two germline ends. This specimen belongs to a study of T cell repertoires in cytomegalovirus infection. Study conclusions and caveats: Summed public TCR beta family frequency identified CMV carriers bearing the relevant HLA. The ex vivo response showed dominance by HLA-C-restricted CMV-specific TCR beta clonotypes.

Material: CD8+ T cells from PBMCs. The clonotype was recovered from a human donor in good health (CMV status not recorded). Some clones in this sample may be carry-over from other donors' samples. This chain uses TRBV6-2 or TRBV6-3 with TRBJ2-1, with D perhaps matching TRBD1 (6 bases). CDR3 nucleotide sequence: TGTGCCAGCATGGACAGATGGTTGGGGGATGAGCAGTTCTTC. It codes for CASMDRWLGDEQFF.